Below are 11 T cell receptor beta chains sequenced from a single sample in a study of T cells in Graves' hyperthyroidism and ophthalmopathy. Amplified TCR beta CDR3 regions derived from RNA transcripts. With the HTBI primer set, the TCR CDR3 went through a first round of RT-PCR. TCRdb used MiXCR to reprocess the multiplex PCR reads, holding one entry per CDR3 protein. The table includes roughly 510,000 distinct CDR3 sequences, 40% to 55% detected once. The sample consisted of peripheral blood or thyroid tissue (not recorded which). The receptors come from an adult woman with Graves' disease, either hyperthyroidism or ophthalmopathy (not recorded which).

As to this clonotype: The missing conserved phenylalanine or tryptophan at the end of this CDR3 makes a read error likely. The rearrangement links TRBV7-9 to TRBJ2-7; 7 bases are a match to TRBD2. V was pared by 3 bases and J by 0 bases, with 11 bases of the junction left unmatched. Germline V CDR1 and CDR2: SEHNR, FQNEAQ (reference sequence). The CDR3 extends over 17 amino acids. The CDR3 sequence is CASSLAGTTLSSYEQYS. CDR3 coding DNA: TGTGCCAGCAGCTTGGCCGGGACTACATTGAGCTCCTACGAGCAGTACTCC.

The sample holds one count of this clonotype. This chain joins TRBV7-2 and TRBJ2-7; 7 bases are a match to TRBD1. The CDR3 runs to 15 residues. From germline, CDR1 is SGHTA and CDR2 FQGNSA. With V trimmed by 5 bases and J by 0 bases, 7 bases remained unmatched. CDR3 in amino acids: CASSRTGGNSYEQYF. CDR3 in DNA: TGTGCCAGCAGCCGGACAGGCGGCAACTCCTACGAGCAGTACTTC.

In the case of this clonotype: The final CDR3 position lacks the conserved phenylalanine or tryptophan, pointing to a likely read error. The chain links TRBV10-3 to TRBJ1-1, with D tentatively TRBD1 (6 bases). The V end lost 6 bases, the J end lost 1 base, and 15 bases lay between the germline ends. The CDR3 has 15 residues. From germline, CDR1 is ENHRY and CDR2 SYGVKD. CDR3: CAISPSGAGNTEAFS. The DNA for the CDR3 is TGTGCCATCAGCCCGTCAGGGGCCGGGAACACTGAAGCTTTCTCT.

This clonotype was seen a handful of times. This chain uses TRBV11-2 with TRBJ2-7; possibly TRBD2 for D (5 bases). Deletions cut 4 bases from V and 6 bases from J, with 7 bases between. Germline CDR1 is SGHAT and CDR2 is FQNNGV. The CDR3 has 11 residues. In nucleotides, the CDR3 is TGTGCCAGCAGCTCCGCGGGCGAGCAGTACTTC. Its translation: CASSSAGEQYF.

Concerning this clonotype: A junction boundary mismatches the germline segment, possibly from a read error. The V call is TRBV20-1, the J call TRBJ2-7; 10 positions agree with TRBD1. CDR1 is DFQATT and CDR2 is SNEGSKA in the germline V gene (reference sequence). This CDR3 contains 15 residues. The CDR3 DNA sequence: TGCAGTGCTGGGGTCCGGGACAGGGGATTCTACGAGCAGTATTTC. Translating gives CSAGVRDRGFYEQYF.

The chain joins TRBV29-1 to TRBJ2-5; 8 nucleotides line up with TRBD1. Unmatched junction bases numbered 4, after V lost 5 bases and J lost 5 bases. The germline CDR1 and CDR2 sequences are SQVTM and ANQGSEA. This CDR3 spans 12 amino acids. Written as DNA, the CDR3 is TGCAGCGTTCGACAGGGGAGGGAGACCCAGTACTTC. It is translated as CSVRQGRETQYF. The full variable domain, completed using reference TRBV29-1 and TRBJ2-5, is SAVISQKPSRDICQRGTSLTIQCQVDSQVTMMFWYRQQPGQSLTLIATANQGSEATYESGFVIDKFPISRPNLTFSTLTVSNMSPEDSSIYLCSVRQGRETQYFGPGTRLLVL.

This chain uses TRBV20-1 with TRBJ2-5; D perhaps matches TRBD1 (6 bases). The CDR3 extends over 12 amino acids. Trimming stripped 4 bases from V and 5 bases from J, with 11 bases between. Germline V gene data show CDR1 as DFQATT and CDR2 as SNEGSKA (reference sequence). CDR3 residues: CSATQGRETQYF. CDR3 in DNA: TGCAGTGCTACGCAGGGGCGGGAGACCCAGTACTTC.

This clonotype was seen many times. The CDR3 coding sequence is TGCGCCAGCTATGCCCTTAACTATGGCTACACCTTC. Translation: CASYALNYGYTF. This chain connects TRBV5-1 to TRBJ1-2; D is uncertain. Germline assignment: CDR1 SGHRS and CDR2 YFSETQ. This CDR3 contains 12 residues. Between the trimmed V and J ends, which lost 7 bases and 1 base, there was a span of 8 bases.

This clonotype was counted only a few times. J is TRBJ2-7 and V is TRBV29-1, with D tentatively TRBD2 (5 bases). Germline CDR1 reads SQVTM; CDR2 reads ANQGSEA. The CDR3 is 11 residues long. V lost 8 bases and J lost 9, with 17 bases in between. The CDR3 DNA reads TGCAGCTTAGTGGGAGTGGACGGGCAGTACTTC. Translating it yields CSLVGVDGQYF.

CDR3 sequence reads: CASSPRDGWATTEAFF. CDR3 coding DNA: TGTGCCAGCAGCCCCCGGGACGGATGGGCCACAACTGAAGCTTTCTTT. The genes are TRBV7-8 and TRBJ1-1; TRBD1 might be the D (5 bases). The length of the CDR3 is 16 residues. CDR1 and CDR2 from the germline V gene are SGHVS and FQNEAQ. V was cut by 5 bases and J by 5 bases, with 21 bases left in between.

This clonotype turned up a few times. The chain employs TRBV10-3 and TRBJ1-2, with no clear D. Germline V gene lookup returns CDR1 ENHRY and CDR2 SYGVKD. The CDR3 spans 13 residues. V was pared by 2 bases and J by 6 bases, with 10 bases between. The chain's CDR3 is CAISEPPRDGYTF. The CDR3 nucleotides read TGTGCCATCAGTGAGCCACCTAGGGATGGCTACACCTTC.